The T cell receptor (beta chain) described here comes from a study of post-analysis software for immune sequencing data. Study-wide results and limits: Comparison of patients with controls showed five TRBV segments more frequent in patients, TRBV5-6, TRBV5-1 and TRBV20-1 among them.

Notes on this clonotype: What it binds is not known. At one boundary the junction diverges from the germline segment, which might be a read error.

CDR3 length: 13 amino acids. CDR1 SGHRS and CDR2 YFSETQ come from the germline V gene. Included in the TCR beta cDNA libraries were unique molecular identifiers. Via MiXCR, TCRdb re-called the PCR reads, giving one row per CDR3 protein. The repertoire includes fewer than 850,000 distinct CDR3 sequences, around 27% of them detected once, and roughly 0.54% sits in the top ten. This chain joins TRBV5-1 and TRBJ1-1; 11 nucleotides align to TRBD1. The source is a girl between 5 and 17 years old with multiple sclerosis. Material for sequencing was blood. This CDR3 reads CAGSGGTGGEAFF. The CDR3 coding sequence is TGCGCCGGCAGCGGAGGGACAGGGGGAGAAGCTTTCTTT.